This entry describes one T cell receptor beta chain. This record belongs to a study of blood T cell repertoires in COVID-19. About the study: Samples taken during acute and convalescent COVID-19 were collected in the United States, Italy and Spain. Sources were T cells, B-cell-depleted T cells, or PBMCs; the material itself was cDNA or gDNA.

Per the original data handling: Estimated nucleated cell counts came from reference gene primer amplification. Generated by immunoSEQ multiplex PCR, the TCRdb table keeps only in-frame clones and is missing some. That table is the source of V, J and clone size, and D and trimming were worked out from the DNA. This sample yields a few hundred thousand clones, of which roughly nine tenths are seen a single time; less than 3.5% belongs to the top ten. Followed longitudinally, the Seattle patients had been enrolled during active infection. CDR1 is SGHKS and CDR2 is YYEKEE in the germline V gene (reference sequence). The CDR3 runs 17 residues. The V and J ends lost 5 bases and 1 base, in that order; junction bases with no gene match: 12.

V and J are TRBV5-5 and TRBJ1-1; 9 bases line up with TRBD1. The sequenced sample was peripheral blood. The TCR was taken from a woman between 25 and 40 years old with COVID-19, enrolled during active disease. The CDR3 reads CASRQVPGQGPNTEAFF. For the CDR3, the DNA is TGTGCCAGCAGGCAAGTCCCGGGACAGGGCCCGAACACTGAAGCTTTCTTT.